The clone carrying this TCR beta chain showed up just once. The CDR3 sequence is 14 residues long. CDR1 is DFQATT and CDR2 is SNEGSKA in the germline V gene (reference sequence). Between the trimmed V and J ends, which lost 3 bases and 4 bases, there was a span of 14 bases. This specimen belongs to a study of blood T cell repertoires in COVID-19. Data came from immunoSEQ multiplex PCR; TCRdb stores just in-frame clones and leaves some out. The data contain some 200,000 clones, approximately 80% of them seen just once; the ten biggest clones take up 1.3%. The source is a woman in her 40s with acute COVID-19. Sequencing was done on a sample of PBMCs or T cells enriched from blood (not recorded which). The gene calls are TRBV20-1 and TRBJ2-3; D unresolved. Written as DNA, the CDR3 is TGCAGTGCTAGTATCGGCTCAACAGCAGATACGCAGTATTTT. Translated, it gives CSASIGSTADTQYF.